These 4 T cell receptor beta chains came from one sample sequenced in a study of T cells in Graves' hyperthyroidism and ophthalmopathy. Template material for amplifying TCR beta CDR3 regions consisted of RNA transcripts. RT-PCR in the first round (using the HTBI primer set) targeted the TCR CDR3. TCRdb reprocessed the multiplex PCR reads with MiXCR, giving one entry per CDR3 protein. The profile shows approximately 510,000 distinct CDR3 sequences, 40% to 55% of them singletons. Sequenced material: peripheral blood or thyroid tissue (not recorded which). These receptors all come from an adult woman with Graves' disease, either hyperthyroidism or ophthalmopathy (not recorded which).

This clonotype showed up just a few times. V usage is TRBV10-3 and J usage is TRBJ2-7; 7 nucleotides match TRBD2. Unmatched junction bases numbered 12, after V lost 4 bases and J lost 12 bases. CDR1 and CDR2 from the germline V gene are ENHRY and SYGVKD. The CDR3 is made up of 13 amino acids. This chain's CDR3 is CAISGGEGREMYF. The CDR3 coding sequence is TGTGCCATCAGTGGCGGCGAGGGGCGGGAGATGTACTTC.

For this clonotype: Its ends do not fully match the called genes, so a read error is possible. V and J are TRBV24-1 and TRBJ2-7; TRBD2 matches 11 bases. TRBJ2-5 explains the end of the DNA better; the J call may be wrong. CDR1 is KGHDR and CDR2 is SFDVKD in the germline V gene. This CDR3 spans 15 amino acids. The CDR3 DNA reads TGTGCCAGCAGTGATCCGGGACTAGCGGAAGAGACCCAGTACTTC. This encodes CASSDPGLAEETQYF.

Details on this clonotype: Just one base apart from a much larger clone, this may be a read error. V gene TRBV10-2 combines with J gene TRBJ2-5; D is undetermined. The germline CDR1 and CDR2 sequences are WSHSY and SAAADI. The CDR3 runs to 14 residues. Here the CDR3 DNA reads TGTGCCAGCAGTTACTCGCCAGCTCACGAGACCCAGTACTTC. This gives the protein CASSYSPAHETQYF.

This clonotype appeared a few times. The CDR3 is CASRRDGSNQPQHF. CDR3 bases: TGTGCCAGCAGGAGGGACGGTAGCAATCAGCCCCAGCATTTT. This chain connects TRBV2 to TRBJ1-5, with D perhaps matching TRBD1 (5 bases). Trimming shortened V by 6 bases and J by 0 bases, and 9 bases separated the two germline ends. CDR1 and CDR2 from the germline V gene are SNHLY and FYNNEI. CDR3 length equals 14 residues.